The source of this T cell receptor (beta chain) is a study of T cell responses to AZD1222 COVID-19 vaccine. Study-wide findings and caveats: Baseline seropositivity occurred in only a handful of AZD1222 recipients. Spike was spanned by vaccine-associated CD4 TCRs, which were dominant at 160-218 and 743-854. Females outnumbered males among donors, who were mostly white British; clonal diversity was possibly underestimated. Close to half of all spike-specific TCRs reportedly target regions of the variants that are unmutated.

Points on this clone: What it recognizes is unknown.

Produced via immunoSEQ multiplex PCR; TCRdb's table is partial and in-frame only. The sample has about 140,000 clones, 80% to 90% seen once. This CDR3 spans 15 amino acids. After removal of 5 bases from V and 3 bases from J, the junction contained 7 bases not matched to a gene. Germline assignment: CDR1 SGHTA and CDR2 FQGNSA. The sample here was peripheral blood, taken on day 0 of AZD1222 vaccination. This rearrangement joins TRBV7-2 to TRBJ1-3; 7 nucleotides align to TRBD1. The receptor's source is an adult in good health. CDR3 in amino acids: CASSRSGDSGNTIYF. The CDR3 nucleotides are TGTGCCAGCAGCCGCTCCGGGGACAGTGGAAACACCATATATTTT.